Listed here are 28 T cell receptor beta chains from one sample, sequenced in a study of blood T cell repertoires in COVID-19. Profiling relied on immunoSEQ multiplex PCR, and the TCRdb table lists in-frame clones only, not all of them. The table shows roughly 130,000 clones, with approximately 89% occurring only once. Sequencing input: peripheral blood. Every receptor here comes from a woman aged 55 to 70 with acute or convalescent COVID-19.

The chain combines TRBV2 with TRBJ1-5; tentatively, D is TRBD1 (5 bases). Germline loops: CDR1 SNHLY, CDR2 FYNNEI. The CDR3 sequence is 13 residues long. V shed 7 bases and J shed 6 bases, with 13 bases lying between them. CDR3 nucleotide sequence: TGTGCCAGCAACGAGCAGGGTAGTCAGCCCCAGCATTTT. It translates to CASNEQGSQPQHF.

The J gene is TRBJ1-4, the V gene TRBV19; D not certain. The CDR3 length is 14 residues. Trimming cost V 7 bases and J 7 bases, with 16 bases left between them. Germline V gene lookup returns CDR1 LNHDA and CDR2 SQIVND (reference sequence). The CDR3 DNA follows: TGTGCCAGTACAGCAGGCGGGTCGTTTGAAAAACTGTTTTTT. Amino acid sequence: CASTAGGSFEKLFF.

The rearrangement uses TRBV28 and TRBJ1-5, with 11 bases identical to TRBD1. CDR1 and CDR2 (germline): MDHEN, SYDVKM. V was pared by 3 bases and J by 1 base, with 2 bases of the junction left unmatched. The CDR3 is made up of 16 amino acids. CDR3 DNA: TGTGCCAGCAGTTTGGGACAGGGGGGCAGCAATCAGCCCCAGCATTTT. As protein: CASSLGQGGSNQPQHF.

V and J are TRBV15 and TRBJ1-4; D call uncertain. Germline V gene lookup returns CDR1 LNHNV and CDR2 YYDKDF (reference sequence). This CDR3 has 15 amino acids. Deletions cut 5 bases from V and 5 bases from J, with 15 bases between. The CDR3 DNA follows: TGTGCCACCAGCCCATCCCCTACGGGGAATGAAAAACTGTTTTTT. Translation: CATSPSPTGNEKLFF.

V and J are TRBV6-2 or TRBV6-3 and TRBJ1-6; D may be TRBD1 (5 bases). CDR3 length: 14 amino acids. CDR1 and CDR2 from the germline V gene are MNHEY and SVGEGT. V lost 2 bases, J lost 10 bases, and 12 bases lay in between. In DNA, the CDR3 is TGTGCCAGCAGTTACGGAGGGGTGGGCTCACCCCTCCACTTT. This codes for CASSYGGVGSPLHF.

CDR3 sequence reads: CASSEDSSNNEQFF. CDR3 DNA: TGTGCCAGCAGTGAAGACAGTTCCAACAATGAGCAGTTCTTC. V gene TRBV2 combines with J gene TRBJ2-1; D uncertain. This CDR3 is 14 amino acids long. Per the germline V gene, CDR1 is SNHLY and CDR2 is FYNNEI. Trimming pared 1 base from V and 5 bases from J, leaving 9 bases between.

DNA for the CDR3: TGTGCCAGCAGGGGGCAGGGTAGGGCCGGGGAGCTGTTTTTT. Translated: CASRGQGRAGELFF. This rearrangement joins TRBV28 to TRBJ2-2; maybe TRBD1 (5 bases). Germline V gene data show CDR1 as MDHEN and CDR2 as SYDVKM. The ends were cut back, 6 bases at V and 6 bases at J, with 14 bases in the middle. CDR3 size: 14 residues.

This chain joins TRBV6-6 and TRBJ1-2; D is undetermined. Trimming removed 5 bases at V and 4 bases at J, with 17 bases between. CDR3 length: 15 residues. Germline V gene lookup returns CDR1 MNHNY and CDR2 SVGAGI (reference sequence). CDR3 coding DNA: TGTGCCAGCAGTCCGTCTCGGAGCTATACCTATGGCTACACCTTC. This encodes CASSPSRSYTYGYTF.

This chain joins TRBV18 and TRBJ2-7; 8 bases are a match to TRBD2. The germline CDR1 and CDR2 sequences are KGHSH and LQKENI. The trim removed 3 bases at V and 5 bases at J, leaving 9 bases unmatched. There are 15 residues in the CDR3. This chain's CDR3 is CASSPGLAPNNEQYF. The CDR3, as DNA: TGTGCCAGCTCACCTGGACTAGCCCCGAATAACGAGCAGTACTTC.

This clone was recorded a few times. The chain is built from TRBV11-2 and TRBJ1-2; 7 bases fit TRBD1. The CDR3 runs 17 residues. Germline V gene data show CDR1 as SGHAT and CDR2 as FQNNGV. Trimming cost V 5 bases and J 0 bases; bases outside gene matches: 12. The CDR3 DNA reads as TGTGCCAGCAGCCGGGCCGGGACAGAAGAACCTAACTATGGCTACACCTTC. This codes for CASSRAGTEEPNYGYTF.

The chain couples TRBV6-5 to TRBJ1-2, with 7 positions matching TRBD1. Germline trimming cut 0 bases from V and 6 bases from J; bases unmatched to any gene: 7. CDR1 and CDR2 from the germline V gene are MNHEY and SVGAGI. There are 15 residues in the CDR3. The CDR3: CASSYSTGRIDGYTF. DNA of the CDR3: TGTGCCAGCAGTTACTCGACAGGGCGGATTGATGGCTACACCTTC.

The chain employs TRBV20-1 and TRBJ1-6, with D perhaps TRBD1 (6 bases). From germline, CDR1 is DFQATT and CDR2 SNEGSKA (reference sequence). V gave up 3 bases and J gave up 0 bases, with 9 bases separating them. This CDR3 is 15 amino acids long. CDR3 region: CSASQGNSYNSPLHF. CDR3 nucleotides: TGCAGTGCTAGTCAGGGGAACTCCTATAATTCACCCCTCCACTTT.

The chain employs TRBV28 and TRBJ2-7; unclear D gene. The CDR3 is 13 amino acids. The germline V and J ends were trimmed by 3 bases and 0 bases, with 6 bases remaining between them. Germline V gene sequence: CDR1 MDHEN, CDR2 SYDVKM. The CDR3 coding sequence is TGTGCCAGCAGTTTCGTCCTCTCCTACGAGCAGTACTTC. Amino acids: CASSFVLSYEQYF.

The rearrangement uses TRBV30 and TRBJ2-7; 8 bases are shared with TRBD2. The CDR3 runs 14 residues. The V segment lost 5 bases and the J segment 7 bases; nucleotides outside the gene matches: 13. Germline V gene sequence: CDR1 GTSNPN, CDR2 SVGIG (reference sequence). The CDR3 coding sequence is TGTGCCTGGGCCTCATTCGGGGGGGCGGGAGAGCAGTACTTC. Translation: CAWASFGGAGEQYF.

The chain joins TRBV19 to TRBJ2-1; 8 nucleotides match TRBD2. The V segment lost 3 bases and the J segment 2 bases; nucleotides outside the gene matches: 3. This CDR3 region has 15 residues. CDR1 LNHDA and CDR2 SQIVND come from the germline V gene (reference sequence). The CDR3 loop is CASSISTSAYNEQFF. Here the CDR3 DNA reads TGTGCCAGTAGTATTTCGACTAGCGCCTACAATGAGCAGTTCTTC.

The chain employs TRBV5-5 and TRBJ2-2; 12 bases are shared with TRBD2. With V trimmed by 6 bases and J by 4 bases, 7 bases remained unmatched. Germline V gives CDR1 SGHKS, CDR2 YYEKEE (reference sequence). The CDR3 is 16 residues long. The CDR3 nucleotides read TGTGCCAGCACCCTGGGACTAGCGGGTTTCACCGGGGAGCTGTTTTTT. Protein: CASTLGLAGFTGELFF.

This sequence joins TRBV2 and TRBJ1-2; 8 nucleotides match TRBD1. Germline V gives CDR1 SNHLY, CDR2 FYNNEI. J was trimmed by 0 bases and V by 6 bases; bases with no gene match: 6. CDR3 length: 15 residues. The CDR3 bases are TGTGCCAGCAGCCTAGACAGGGGACCTAACTATGGCTACACCTTC. Its translation: CASSLDRGPNYGYTF.

The J gene is TRBJ2-5, the V gene TRBV25-1, with 9 nucleotides matching TRBD1. V shed 3 bases, J shed 4 bases, and the junction held 12 bases outside the gene matches. CDR3 length: 17 amino acids. Germline CDR1 MGHDK, CDR2 SYGVNS. The chain's CDR3 is CASSDYRAQGAGETQYF. DNA for the CDR3: TGTGCCAGCAGTGATTATAGAGCACAGGGGGCCGGAGAGACCCAGTACTTC.

The chain couples TRBV14 to TRBJ1-6; 7 bases fit TRBD1. CDR3 size: 16 residues. The V gene end was trimmed by 1 base and the J gene end by 5 bases; junction bases not matched to a gene: 5. Germline V gene sequence: CDR1 SGHDN, CDR2 FVKESK. The CDR3 spells CASSQGTGAHNSPLHF. Written as DNA, the CDR3 is TGTGCCAGCAGCCAAGGGACAGGTGCTCATAATTCACCCCTCCACTTT.

The chain is built from TRBV30 and TRBJ2-1; the match to TRBD2 covers 7 bases. CDR3 size: 14 residues. CDR1 is GTSNPN and CDR2 is SVGIG in the germline V gene (reference sequence). V trimming: 2 bases; J trimming: 8 bases; junction bases outside the gene matches: 9. The CDR3 protein is CAWSPLALFDEQFF. The CDR3 nucleotides read TGTGCCTGGAGTCCACTAGCGCTCTTCGATGAGCAGTTCTTC.

CDR3 amino acids: CAWSPGYYGYTF. The CDR3 DNA follows: TGTGCCTGGAGTCCAGGGTACTATGGCTACACCTTC. This rearrangement joins TRBV30 to TRBJ1-2; TRBD1 might be the D (5 bases). With 2 bases removed from V and 3 bases from J, the gap between germline ends came to 7 bases. The CDR3 extends over 12 amino acids. Germline CDR1 is GTSNPN and CDR2 is SVGIG (reference sequence). Drawing the rest from reference TRBV30 and TRBJ1-2, the complete variable domain is SQTIHQWPATLVQPVGSPLSLECTVEGTSNPNLYWYRQAAGRGLQLLFYSVGIGQISSEVPQNLSASRPQDRQFILSSKKLLLSDSGFYLCAWSPGYYGYTFGSGTRLTVV.

The chain uses TRBV6-5 and TRBJ2-3, with TRBD2 identical over 9 bases. Germline-derived CDR1 and CDR2 are MNHEY and SVGAGI. The CDR3 totals 15 residues. The V gene end was trimmed by 6 bases and the J gene end by 2 bases; junction bases not matched to a gene: 6. The CDR3 coding sequence is TGTGCCAGCAGCCTGGCGGGAGGGCTCACAGATACGCAGTATTTT. It encodes CASSLAGGLTDTQYF.

The chain is built from TRBV23-1 and TRBJ2-1; 7 nucleotides match TRBD2. TRBV23-1 is an open reading frame whose function is uncertain. The V segment lost 9 bases and the J segment 3 bases; nucleotides outside the gene matches: 11. The CDR3 is 15 amino acids. For the CDR3, the DNA is TGCGCCAGAAACCCCCCTAGCGGATACTACAATGAGCAGTTCTTC. Translated, it gives CARNPPSGYYNEQFF.

The DNA of the CDR3 is TGTGCCACCAGCAGAGGGGGACTAGCGGGAGTAGAGGAGACCCAGTACTTC. Translation gives CATSRGGLAGVEETQYF. The chain links TRBV15 to TRBJ2-5; 14 positions match TRBD2. This CDR3 comprises 17 residues. CDR1 is LNHNV, CDR2 YYDKDF, per germline (reference sequence). The V segment lost 1 base and the J segment 5 bases; nucleotides outside the gene matches: 6. Based on the CDR3 plus reference TRBV15 and TRBJ2-5, the full variable domain is DAMVIQNPRYQVTQFGKPVTLSCSQTLNHNVMYWYQQKSSQAPKLLFHYYDKDFNNEADTPDNFQSRRPNTSFCFLDIRSPGLGDTAMYLCATSRGGLAGVEETQYFGPGTRLLVL.

The chain employs TRBV28 and TRBJ1-6, with D maybe TRBD1 (5 bases). The CDR3 contains 11 residues. Germline V gives CDR1 MDHEN, CDR2 SYDVKM. V dropped 8 bases and J dropped 8 bases, with 7 bases sitting between them. The CDR3 loop is CASGGDSPLHF. In nucleotides, the CDR3 is TGTGCCAGCGGAGGGGATTCACCCCTCCACTTT.

This clone has more than one count but fewer than ten. The V and J genes are TRBV19 and TRBJ2-1, with TRBD2 matching 15 bases. V lost 6 bases to trimming and J lost 8 bases; unmatched junction nucleotides: 5. CDR3 size: 15 residues. CDR1 is LNHDA and CDR2 is SQIVND in the germline V gene (reference sequence). This chain's CDR3 is CASRLGLAGGDEQFF. The CDR3 nucleotides read TGTGCCAGTAGACTCGGACTAGCGGGAGGGGATGAGCAGTTCTTC. The full variable domain, its missing parts supplied by reference TRBV19 and TRBJ2-1, is DGGITQSPKYLFRKEGQNVTLSCEQNLNHDAMYWYRQDPGQGLRLIYYSQIVNDFQKGDIAEGYSVSREKKESFPLTVTSAQKNPTAFYLCASRLGLAGGDEQFFGPGTRLTVL.

CDR3 sequence: CASSGGLDTQYF. The CDR3 DNA reads TGTGCCAGCAGTGGAGGGCTCGATACGCAGTATTTT. The chain carries TRBV2 and TRBJ2-3; possibly TRBD2 for D (5 bases). Trimming took 4 bases from V and 6 from J, leaving 8 bases between them. CDR1 SNHLY and CDR2 FYNNEI come from the germline V gene. The CDR3 runs to 12 residues.

The chain's CDR3 is CASSLTDSPPQHF. As DNA, the CDR3 is TGTGCCAGCAGCCTGACGGACAGCCCTCCCCAGCATTTT. The chain is built from TRBV6-5 and TRBJ1-5, with D tentatively TRBD1 (6 bases). Trimming cost V 6 bases and J 10 bases, with 16 bases left between them. The CDR3 totals 13 residues. In germline, CDR1 is MNHEY, CDR2 SVGAGI.